This record looks at one TCR beta chain sequence and its context. As handled by the study authors: Reference gene primer amplification yielded estimated nucleated cell counts. The table came from immunoSEQ multiplex PCR; TCRdb's copy has only in-frame clones and leaves some out. The V and J calls and clone size are taken from that table; D and trimming were inferred from the DNA. The sample lists 250,000 to 350,000 clones; approximately 84% were seen once. These data come from a study of blood T cell repertoires in COVID-19. Germline lookup yields CDR1 SGDLS and CDR2 YYNGEE. Trimming left V 1 base short and J 0 bases short, with 4 bases between. The CDR3 length is 14 residues.

Input material: peripheral blood. This chain links TRBV9 with TRBJ1-4; no clear D gene. The sequence was obtained from a human donor with COVID-19, enrolled during active disease. The donor label of this sample is uncertain. CDR3 coding DNA: TGTGCCAGCAGCGTACTTGCAACTAATGAAAAACTGTTTTTT. Its translation: CASSVLATNEKLFF.